This T cell receptor (beta chain) was sequenced for a study of blood T cell repertoires in COVID-19. CDR3 length equals 16 residues. V shed 1 base and J 5 bases; nucleotides not matched to a gene: 7. From germline, CDR1 is SGHTA and CDR2 FQGTGA. Study processing details: Amplification from reference gene primers served as the basis for estimated nucleated cell counts. Method: immunoSEQ multiplex PCR; TCRdb's copy keeps in-frame clones and lacks some. V, J and clone size were drawn from that table, and D and trimming were deduced from the DNA. The sample holds fewer than 250,000 clones, 81% seen once. This clone was picked up one time. In assigning cohorts, the study relied on participant-reported clinical history.

The chain combines TRBV7-3 with TRBJ2-2, with 7 bases lining up with TRBD2. The origin of this receptor is a woman in her 50s with acute COVID-19. Sequenced: PBMCs or T cells enriched from blood (not recorded which). The CDR3 DNA sequence: TGTGCCAGCAGCTTAATGGTCGGGGAGGGTACCGGGGAGCTGTTTTTT. It yields the protein CASSLMVGEGTGELFF.